This TCR beta chain was recovered during a study of blood T cell repertoires in COVID-19 (dated by TCRdb to the early 2020s). As for the study more broadly: Samples from collaborators originated in the United States, Italy and Spain and spanned both the acute and convalescent phases of COVID-19. The prospective study material was composed of cDNA or gDNA derived from T cells, B-cell-depleted T cells, or PBMCs. Subjects who had been exposed to COVID-19, were actively infected with it, or had recovered from it provided the deeply sampled blood TCRbeta repertoires that made up the dataset. The repertoires were released in a freely available public database intended as a resource for research on the immune response to SARS-CoV-2. The samples were drawn from the first 160 participants of the ongoing ImmuneRACE study and from some 1,300 subjects provided by 6 global collaborators. A de-identified subject ID, COVID-19 status, age in years and sex were almost always included in the sample metadata. Where available, HLA class I and class II types were obtained from metadata supplied by the sample provider rather than from assay-based typing. Here is what the overall study found, with its caveats: Clinical and demographic metadata were provided uncurated, with the amount varying by source and participant.

Enrolling through a virtual design, the prospective study's participants ranged in age from roughly 18 to 100 years and lived across 20 to 25 United States geographic areas. In the prospective study, participants were assigned to cohorts based on the clinical history participants reported in a screening survey and a study questionnaire. For ImmuneRACE Cohort 3, a participant was defined as recovered based on two consecutive negative NP/OP PCR tests, clearance by a healthcare professional, or resolution of symptoms. Each participant in the prospective study had whole blood, serum and a nasopharyngeal or oropharyngeal swab collected by mobile phlebotomists. Over a 2-month period, participants in the prospective study had the option of providing additional blood draws and questionnaires. Blood samples from the prospective study were shipped frozen or at room temperature prior to DNA extraction. Note on this clone: Its antigen is unknown. The record has no base qualities; no much larger clone is one base away.

TCRbeta CDR3 regions were amplified from genomic DNA by means of the immunoSEQ Assay, a bias-controlled multiplex PCR. As for how the authors treated the data: The number of nucleated cells in each sample was estimated from the amplification of reference gene primers within the assay. To quantify the absolute abundance of each unique TCRbeta CDR3 rearrangement, sequence reads were collapsed and filtered. For each sample, productive Simpson clonality was calculated as the square root of Simpson's diversity index over productive rearrangements. TCRdb retrieved this table from immuneACCESS and kept in-frame rearrangements only. Not all clones are present; in checked studies, unresolved V genes account for under half, and no reason is known for the remainder. V, J and clone size were drawn from that table, and D and trimming were deduced from the DNA. The sample yields fewer than 400,000 clones; 92% were counted once. The ten largest clones capture approximately 18% of the sample.

This TCR derives from a woman in her thirties who had recovered from COVID-19. Source material: PBMCs or T cells enriched from blood (not recorded which).

The DNA sequence is given as TGTGCCAGCAGCTCCGGGGGACGAGTGAACACCGGGGAGCTGTTTTTT. This gives the protein CASSSGGRVNTGELFF. This receptor chain uses TRBV5-4 and TRBJ2-2; the D segment could be TRBD2, given 6 matching bases. Spanning cysteine to phenylalanine, the CDR3 consists of 16 amino acids. Only the CDR3 portion is preserved as DNA: 48 bases, with reading frame beginning at the first base. The germline ends are 13 bases apart after V is trimmed by 3 bases and J by 1 base. The germline V gene (reference sequence) specifies SGHNT as CDR1 and YYREEE as CDR2.